The sequence of this T cell receptor (beta chain) was determined in a study of CD8 T cells in Susac syndrome. The CDR3 consists of 15 residues. With 0 bases removed from V and 3 bases from J, the gap between germline ends came to 12 bases. The germline CDR1 and CDR2 sequences are SNHLY and FYNNEI. RNA was extracted with the RNeasy kit, and a quantity of roughly 0.5 to 1 ug was reverse transcribed using random hexamers. TCRdb re-called the immunoSEQ multiplex PCR reads with MiXCR, one entry per CDR3 protein. Among over 350,000 distinct CDR3 sequences listed, 75% to 90% were seen once. The rearrangement joins TRBV2 to TRBJ2-7; the D gene is possibly TRBD2 (6 bases). This sequence was found in a human donor with multiple sclerosis. Input material: CD8+ T cells from PBMCs. DNA of the CDR3: TGTGCCAGCAGTGAAGCGGCCGGGAGTCTCTACGAGCAGTACTTC. Its translation is CASSEAAGSLYEQYF.